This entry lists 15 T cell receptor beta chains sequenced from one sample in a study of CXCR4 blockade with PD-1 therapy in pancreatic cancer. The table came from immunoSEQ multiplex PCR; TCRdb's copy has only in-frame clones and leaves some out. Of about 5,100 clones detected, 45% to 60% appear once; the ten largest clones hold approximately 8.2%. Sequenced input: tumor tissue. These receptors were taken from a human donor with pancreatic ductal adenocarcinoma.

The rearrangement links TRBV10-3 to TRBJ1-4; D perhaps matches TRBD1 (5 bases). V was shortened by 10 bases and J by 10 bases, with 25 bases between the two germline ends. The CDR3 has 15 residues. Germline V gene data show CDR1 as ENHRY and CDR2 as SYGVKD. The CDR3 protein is CASSENMARGGKLFF. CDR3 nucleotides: TGTGCCAGCAGCGAGAACATGGCCCGGGGCGGAAAACTGTTTTTT.

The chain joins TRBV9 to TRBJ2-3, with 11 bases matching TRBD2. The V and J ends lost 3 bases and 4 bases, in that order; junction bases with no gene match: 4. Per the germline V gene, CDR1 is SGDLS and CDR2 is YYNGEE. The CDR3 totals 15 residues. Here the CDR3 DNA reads TGTGCCAGCAGCGGTAGCGGGAGGGGGGCAGATACGCAGTATTTT. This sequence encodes CASSGSGRGADTQYF.

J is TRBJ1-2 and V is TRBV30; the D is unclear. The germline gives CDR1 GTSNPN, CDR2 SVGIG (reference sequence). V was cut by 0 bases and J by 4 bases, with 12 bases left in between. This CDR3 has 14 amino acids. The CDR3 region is CAWSVRAVTYGYTF. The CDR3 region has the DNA TGTGCCTGGAGTGTACGGGCGGTTACCTATGGCTACACCTTC.

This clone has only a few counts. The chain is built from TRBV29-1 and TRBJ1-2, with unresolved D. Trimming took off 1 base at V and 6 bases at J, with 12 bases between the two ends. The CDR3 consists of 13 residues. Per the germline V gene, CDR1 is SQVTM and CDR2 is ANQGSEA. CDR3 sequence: CSVEAGLINGYTF. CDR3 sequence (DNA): TGCAGCGTTGAAGCCGGACTGATAAATGGCTACACCTTC.

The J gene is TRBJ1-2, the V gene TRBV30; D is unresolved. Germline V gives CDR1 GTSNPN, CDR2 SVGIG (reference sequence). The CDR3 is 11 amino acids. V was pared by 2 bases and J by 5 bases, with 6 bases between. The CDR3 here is CAWSTGYGYTF. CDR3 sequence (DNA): TGTGCCTGGAGTACGGGGTATGGCTACACCTTC.

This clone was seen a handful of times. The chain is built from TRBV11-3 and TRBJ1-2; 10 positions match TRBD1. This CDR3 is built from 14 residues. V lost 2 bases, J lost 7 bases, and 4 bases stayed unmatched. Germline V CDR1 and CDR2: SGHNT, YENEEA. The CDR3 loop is CASSLRQGALGYTF. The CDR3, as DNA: TGTGCCAGCAGCTTAAGACAGGGGGCGCTTGGCTACACCTTC.

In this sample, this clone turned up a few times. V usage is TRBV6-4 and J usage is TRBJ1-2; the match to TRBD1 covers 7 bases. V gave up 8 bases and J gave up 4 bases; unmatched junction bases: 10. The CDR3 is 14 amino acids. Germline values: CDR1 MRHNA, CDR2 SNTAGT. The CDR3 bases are TGTGCCAGCGTTGGGGACAGCGGGGTCTATGGCTACACCTTC. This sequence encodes CASVGDSGVYGYTF.

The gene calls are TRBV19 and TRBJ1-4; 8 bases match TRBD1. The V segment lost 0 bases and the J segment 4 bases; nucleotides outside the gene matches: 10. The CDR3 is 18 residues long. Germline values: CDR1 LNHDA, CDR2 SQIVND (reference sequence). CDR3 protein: CASSIDWTGLLVNEKLFF. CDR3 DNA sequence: TGTGCCAGTAGTATAGACTGGACAGGGTTGTTGGTTAATGAAAAACTGTTTTTT. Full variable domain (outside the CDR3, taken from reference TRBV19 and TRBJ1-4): DGGITQSPKYLFRKEGQNVTLSCEQNLNHDAMYWYRQDPGQGLRLIYYSQIVNDFQKGDIAEGYSVSREKKESFPLTVTSAQKNPTAFYLCASSIDWTGLLVNEKLFFGSGTQLSVL.

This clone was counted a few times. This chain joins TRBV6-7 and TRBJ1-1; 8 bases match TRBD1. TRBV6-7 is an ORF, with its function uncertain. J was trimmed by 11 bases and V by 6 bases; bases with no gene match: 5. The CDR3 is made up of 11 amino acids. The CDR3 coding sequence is TGTGCCAGCAGCCGGACAGGGTCGGCTTTCTTT. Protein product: CASSRTGSAFF.

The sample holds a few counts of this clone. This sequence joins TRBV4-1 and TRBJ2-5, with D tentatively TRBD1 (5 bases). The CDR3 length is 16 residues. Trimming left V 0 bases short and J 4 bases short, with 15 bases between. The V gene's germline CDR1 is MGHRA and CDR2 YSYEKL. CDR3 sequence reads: CASSQEGVGFGETQYF. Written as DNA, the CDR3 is TGCGCCAGCAGCCAAGAAGGGGTGGGTTTCGGAGAGACCCAGTACTTC.

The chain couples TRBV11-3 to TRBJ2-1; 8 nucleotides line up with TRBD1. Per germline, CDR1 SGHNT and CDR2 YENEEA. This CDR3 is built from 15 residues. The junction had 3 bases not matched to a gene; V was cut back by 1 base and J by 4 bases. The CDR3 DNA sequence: TGTGCCAGCAGCTTAGTAGGACAGGGATACAATGAGCAGTTCTTC. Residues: CASSLVGQGYNEQFF.

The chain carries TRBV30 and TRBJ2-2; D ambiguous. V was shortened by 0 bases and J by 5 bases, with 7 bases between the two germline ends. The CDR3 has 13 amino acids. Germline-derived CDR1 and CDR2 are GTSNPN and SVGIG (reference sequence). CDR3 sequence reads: CAWSVESTGELFF. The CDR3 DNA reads TGTGCCTGGAGTGTGGAGTCGACCGGGGAGCTGTTTTTT. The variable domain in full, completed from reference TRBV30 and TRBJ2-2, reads SQTIHQWPATLVQPVGSPLSLECTVEGTSNPNLYWYRQAAGRGLQLLFYSVGIGQISSEVPQNLSASRPQDRQFILSSKKLLLSDSGFYLCAWSVESTGELFFGEGSRLTVL.

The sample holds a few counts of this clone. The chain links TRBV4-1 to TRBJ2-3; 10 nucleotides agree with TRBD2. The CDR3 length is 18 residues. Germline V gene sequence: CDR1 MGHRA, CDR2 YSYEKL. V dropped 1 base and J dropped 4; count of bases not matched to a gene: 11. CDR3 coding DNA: TGCGCCAGCAGCCAAGCGGCGGGACTAGCGTTCGAGGCAGATACGCAGTATTTT. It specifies CASSQAAGLAFEADTQYF.

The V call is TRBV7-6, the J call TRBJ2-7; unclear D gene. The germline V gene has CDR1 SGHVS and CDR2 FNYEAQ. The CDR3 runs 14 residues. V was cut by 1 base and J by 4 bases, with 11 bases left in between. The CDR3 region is CASSLDSGLYEQYF. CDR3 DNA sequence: TGTGCCAGCAGCTTAGATTCAGGCTTATACGAGCAGTACTTC.

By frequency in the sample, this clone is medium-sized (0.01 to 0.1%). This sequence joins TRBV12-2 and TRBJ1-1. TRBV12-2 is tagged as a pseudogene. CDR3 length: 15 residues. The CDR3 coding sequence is TGTGCAAGTCGCTTAGTTGTCTCAGGAGCCCATAAAGCTTTCTTT. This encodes CASRLVVSGAHKAFF.